Each of the 23 T cell receptor beta chains below was sequenced from the same sample in a study of T cells in narcolepsy. Here immunoSEQ multiplex PCR was the method, and the copy in TCRdb shows in-frame clones only, minus some. The sample includes about 27,000 clones, 79% of them seen just once. Sequenced sample: memory (CD45RA-) CD4+ T cells from blood. These receptors were collected from a human donor in good health.

As for this clone: The junction does not match germline at one end; this may be a read error. The chain couples TRBV7-2 to TRBJ1-2; possibly TRBD1 for D (6 bases). The CDR3 runs 15 residues. The germline V gene has CDR1 SGHTA and CDR2 FQGNSA. This CDR3 is CASTLEAGEFGGYTF. In DNA, the CDR3 is TGTGCCAGCACCTTAGAGGCAGGGGAGTTTGGGGGCTACACCTTC.

This rearrangement joins TRBV27 to TRBJ2-5; no definite D call. This CDR3 is built from 15 residues. The germline V and J ends were trimmed by 0 bases and 5 bases, with 13 bases remaining between them. From germline, CDR1 is MNHEY and CDR2 SMNVEV (reference sequence). The CDR3 DNA reads as TGTGCCAGCAGTTTATCTCACGGTCAGTTGGAGACCCAGTACTTC. Translated: CASSLSHGQLETQYF.

The chain recombines TRBV5-1 with TRBJ2-7, with D perhaps matching TRBD1 (6 bases). Looked up from germline, CDR1 is SGHRS and CDR2 is YFSETQ. The CDR3 contains 14 residues. V lost 3 bases to trimming and J lost 1 base, with 11 bases between them. CDR3 DNA: TGCGCCAGCAGCTCTCAGGGGCTTTCCTACGAGCAGTACTTC. Translating gives CASSSQGLSYEQYF.

V is TRBV5-4 and J is TRBJ2-3; unclear D gene. Trimming took 0 bases from V and 0 from J, leaving 5 bases between them. Germline V lookup: CDR1 SGHNT, CDR2 YYREEE (reference sequence). The CDR3 sequence is 14 residues long. The CDR3: CASSLDPSTDTQYF. CDR3 DNA sequence: TGTGCCAGCAGCTTGGATCCGAGCACAGATACGCAGTATTTT.

This rearrangement joins TRBV4-2 to TRBJ2-4, with TRBD1 matching over 7 bases. The CDR3 has 19 residues. Per germline, CDR1 LGHNA and CDR2 YNFKEQ. Trimming at V came to 3 bases and at J to 0 bases, leaving 14 bases not matched to a gene. CDR3: CASSHQTYRGPLAKNIQYF. CDR3 nucleotide sequence: TGTGCCAGCAGCCACCAGACCTACAGGGGTCCTTTAGCCAAAAACATTCAGTACTTC.

This chain joins TRBV15 and TRBJ2-3; D gene unclear. This CDR3 has 11 amino acids. Germline lookup yields CDR1 LNHNV and CDR2 YYDKDF (reference sequence). With 3 bases removed from V and 2 bases from J, the gap between germline ends came to 0 bases. The CDR3 nucleotides read TGTGCCACCAGCAGCACAGATACGCAGTATTTT. Amino acids: CATSSTDTQYF.

The chain employs TRBV5-1 and TRBJ2-7; the D gene is possibly TRBD1 (6 bases). Germline V gives CDR1 SGHRS, CDR2 YFSETQ. The CDR3 spans 16 residues. V was cut by 5 bases and J by 6 bases, with 24 bases left in between. CDR3 sequence: CASSRTGGGFPLEQYF. The CDR3 DNA follows: TGCGCCAGCAGTCGGACCGGTGGGGGCTTCCCGCTCGAGCAGTACTTC.

J is TRBJ2-7 and V is TRBV10-3, with D tentatively TRBD1 (6 bases). Germline CDR1 reads ENHRY; CDR2 reads SYGVKD. The CDR3 length is 13 residues. Trimming removed 10 bases from V and 0 bases from J, with 13 bases in between. In DNA, the CDR3 is TGTGCCAGCGGAGACAGGAGCTCCTACGAGCAGTACTTC. This codes for CASGDRSSYEQYF.

The chain employs TRBV6-6 and TRBJ1-5, with 9 bases identical to TRBD1. The trim removed 5 bases at V and 6 bases at J, leaving 11 bases unmatched. Germline lookup yields CDR1 MNHNY and CDR2 SVGAGI (reference sequence). The length of the CDR3 is 16 residues. The CDR3 region is CASSTTGTGSTQPQHF. The DNA of the CDR3 is TGTGCCAGCAGTACCACCGGGACAGGGAGTACTCAGCCCCAGCATTTT.

This clone occurred a few times. V usage is TRBV5-1 and J usage is TRBJ2-1; TRBD1 matches 9 bases. V shed 0 bases and J 4 bases; nucleotides not matched to a gene: 5. The CDR3 length is 16 residues. Germline CDR1 and CDR2: SGHRS and YFSETQ. CDR3 loop: CASSLGPGQGYNEQFF. CDR3 nucleotides: TGCGCCAGCAGCTTGGGGCCGGGACAGGGATACAATGAGCAGTTCTTC. Complete variable domain (other parts from reference TRBV5-1 and TRBJ2-1): KAGVTQTPRYLIKTRGQQVTLSCSPISGHRSVSWYQQTPGQGLQFLFEYFSETQRNKGNFPGRFSGRQFSNSRSEMNVSTLELGDSALYLCASSLGPGQGYNEQFFGPGTRLTVL.

The chain is built from TRBV4-1 and TRBJ1-1; D perhaps matches TRBD1 (6 bases). Germline values: CDR1 MGHRA, CDR2 YSYEKL. Trimming removed 4 bases at V and 6 bases at J, with 21 bases between. This CDR3 contains 16 residues. The CDR3 sequence is CASSPRTAAFGAEAFF. As DNA, the CDR3 is TGCGCCAGCAGCCCCCGGACAGCTGCCTTTGGCGCTGAAGCTTTCTTT.

The rearrangement joins TRBV10-3 to TRBJ2-5; D gene uncertain. Germline values: CDR1 ENHRY, CDR2 SYGVKD. The CDR3 is 12 residues long. Trimming stripped 4 bases from V and 2 bases from J, with 5 bases between. CDR3 sequence (DNA): TGTGCCATCAGTGGTGTACAAGAGACCCAGTACTTC. This translates into CAISGVQETQYF.

The V gene is TRBV5-1, the J gene TRBJ1-1; TRBD1 matches at 7 bases. The germline gives CDR1 SGHRS, CDR2 YFSETQ. V shed 0 bases and J 1 base; nucleotides not matched to a gene: 3. The CDR3 sequence is 15 residues long. CDR3 sequence: CASSLGGTANTEAFF. Written as DNA, the CDR3 is TGCGCCAGCAGCTTGGGGGGGACAGCGAACACTGAAGCTTTCTTT.

This clone was detected only a few times. The chain joins TRBV30 to TRBJ1-3; D uncertain. The CDR3 length is 13 residues. Germline CDR1 is GTSNPN and CDR2 is SVGIG (reference sequence). V lost 4 bases and J 2 bases, leaving 9 bases between the germline ends. CDR3 protein: CAWTETAGNTIYF. The CDR3 nucleotides read TGTGCCTGGACTGAGACTGCTGGAAACACCATATATTTT.

This chain uses TRBV4-2 with TRBJ1-6, with 9 bases matching TRBD1. The V segment lost 5 bases and the J segment 6 bases; nucleotides outside the gene matches: 8. Germline V CDR1 and CDR2: LGHNA, YNFKEQ. CDR3 size: 16 residues. In DNA, the CDR3 is TGTGCCAGCAGCAGCTCACAGGGGGCGGGTAATTCACCCCTCCACTTT. Its protein is CASSSSQGAGNSPLHF.

The CDR3 DNA reads TGCAGCGTTGCCGATCCGGGACAGGGGGGCTATGGCTACACCTTC. It codes for CSVADPGQGGYGYTF. The gene calls are TRBV29-1 and TRBJ1-2; TRBD1 matches at 11 bases. The V and J ends lost 4 bases and 4 bases, in that order; junction bases with no gene match: 8. Germline V gene sequence: CDR1 SQVTM, CDR2 ANQGSEA. The length of the CDR3 is 15 residues. The variable domain in full, with the rest retrieved from reference TRBV29-1 and TRBJ1-2, is SAVISQKPSRDICQRGTSLTIQCQVDSQVTMMFWYRQQPGQSLTLIATANQGSEATYESGFVIDKFPISRPNLTFSTLTVSNMSPEDSSIYLCSVADPGQGGYGYTFGSGTRLTVV.

The V gene is TRBV7-2, the J gene TRBJ2-5, with TRBD1 as a possible D gene (7 bases). With 2 bases removed from V and 1 base from J, the gap between germline ends came to 14 bases. The CDR3 covers 16 residues. Germline V gene sequence: CDR1 SGHTA, CDR2 FQGNSA. The CDR3 sequence is CASSLIQGGAQETQYF. The CDR3 nucleotides read TGTGCCAGCAGCTTAATTCAGGGGGGAGCCCAAGAGACCCAGTACTTC.

The rearrangement uses TRBV11-3 and TRBJ2-1; D not certain. Trimming shortened V by 0 bases and J by 2 bases, and 8 bases separated the two germline ends. This CDR3 has 15 amino acids. CDR1 is SGHNT, CDR2 YENEEA, per germline. This CDR3 is CASSLDLVTYNEQFF. CDR3 DNA sequence: TGTGCCAGCAGCTTAGATTTAGTTACCTACAATGAGCAGTTCTTC. The full variable domain, its missing parts supplied by reference TRBV11-3 and TRBJ2-1, is EAGVVQSPRYKIIEKKQPVAFWCNPISGHNTLYWYLQNLGQGPELLIRYENEEAVDDSQLPKDRFSAERLKGVDSTLKIQPAELGDSAVYLCASSLDLVTYNEQFFGPGTRLTVL.

V and J are TRBV6-6 and TRBJ2-7; D is uncertain. V was trimmed by 5 bases and J by 4 bases, leaving 18 bases between them. Per the germline V gene, CDR1 is MNHNY and CDR2 is SVGAGI (reference sequence). The CDR3 loop spans 15 amino acids. The CDR3 DNA reads as TGTGCCAGCAGTCATGGGCGTGGGTTCCAATACGAGCAGTACTTC. Protein: CASSHGRGFQYEQYF.

This chain uses TRBV6-5 with TRBJ1-1; 11 bases match TRBD1. V dropped 6 bases and J dropped 7; count of bases not matched to a gene: 10. There are 15 residues in the CDR3. Germline CDR1 is MNHEY and CDR2 is SVGAGI. The DNA for the CDR3 is TGTGCCAGCAGCCGGACAGGGGGCACGGGAAGTGAAGCTTTCTTT. As protein: CASSRTGGTGSEAFF.

This clone was seen only a few times. The rearrangement joins TRBV11-3 to TRBJ2-1; D not certain. Germline V CDR1 and CDR2: SGHNT, YENEEA. The CDR3 is 11 residues long. Trimming pared 5 bases from V and 9 bases from J, leaving 8 bases between. CDR3 residues: CASSEKSEQFF. The DNA for the CDR3 is TGTGCCAGCAGCGAGAAAAGTGAGCAGTTCTTC.

This clone was counted a few times. V and J are TRBV5-8 and TRBJ2-5; 15 bases are shared with TRBD2. Germline lookup yields CDR1 SGHTS and CDR2 YDEGEE. J gave up 7 bases and V 2 bases, and 6 bases lay outside the gene matches. CDR3 length: 16 amino acids. In DNA, the CDR3 is TGTGCCAGCAGCTTAGCCAGGACTAGCGGGGGGGCGACCCAGTACTTC. As protein: CASSLARTSGGATQYF.

The rearrangement links TRBV7-2 to TRBJ1-1, with a tentative D call TRBD1 (5 bases). Germline CDR1 and CDR2: SGHTA and FQGNSA. Trimming took off 0 bases at V and 5 bases at J, with 13 bases between the two ends. The CDR3 spans 15 residues. The CDR3 DNA follows: TGTGCCAGCAGCTTAGCCAGGGCAGTAAGTACTGAAGCTTTCTTT. Encoded protein: CASSLARAVSTEAFF.